The entry below describes one T cell receptor (beta chain). Original processing notes: Amplified reference gene primers provided the basis for estimating nucleated cell counts. Using immunoSEQ multiplex PCR, the repertoire was profiled, and TCRdb retains in-frame clones only, with some absent. V, J and clone size were drawn from that table, and D and trimming were deduced from the DNA. Among over 130,000 clones listed, approximately 83% were seen once. This CDR3 is 15 amino acids long. The V gene end was trimmed by 0 bases and the J gene end by 7 bases; junction bases not matched to a gene: 1. CDR1 and CDR2 (germline): SGHVS, FNYEAQ. This entry is derived from a study of blood T cell repertoires in COVID-19. The wider study: COVID-19 samples from acute and convalescent phases originated in the United States, Italy and Spain.

The chain links TRBV7-6 to TRBJ2-3; TRBD2 matches at 13 bases. The sequence came from an older man with acute or convalescent COVID-19. The sequenced sample consisted of peripheral blood. The CDR3 protein is CASSLATSGGYTQYF. DNA for the CDR3: TGTGCCAGCAGCTTAGCGACTAGCGGGGGGTATACGCAGTATTTT. Complete variable domain (other parts from reference TRBV7-6 and TRBJ2-3): GAGVSQSPRYKVTKRGQDVALRCDPISGHVSLYWYRQALGQGPEFLTYFNYEAQQDKSGLPNDRFSAERPEGSISTLTIQRTEQRDSAMYRCASSLATSGGYTQYFGPGTRLTVL.